This is a list of T cell receptor beta chains from one sample in a study of shared clonotypes between healthy human individuals. Here immunoSEQ multiplex PCR was the method, and the copy in TCRdb shows in-frame clones only, minus some. This table has approximately 2,000,000 clones, just under 95% appearing once. Sequences were obtained from naive CD4+ T cells from PBMCs. These receptors all stem from a man younger than 35 in good health. Some clones in this sample may be carry-over from other donors' samples. Both conserved end residues are part of each CDR3. D genes are given only for firm matches. Clone size is not always given. Where it is, it says once, few, many or a class for expanded clones.

>TRBD2|NA|TRBJ2-6|TRBV19|17
CASRGISGGAGANVLTF
TGTGCCAGTAGGGGCATATCGGGAGGCGCTGGGGCCAACGTCCTGACTTTC
>TRBD1|NA|TRBJ1-2|TRBV7-2|12
CASSAQGAGYTF
TGTGCCAGCAGCGCACAGGGGGCAGGCTACACCTTC
>NA|NA|TRBJ1-1|TRBV6-5|13
CASSYRQRDGAFF
TGTGCCAGCAGTTACCGGCAGCGCGATGGAGCTTTCTTT
>TRBD1|NA|TRBJ2-2|TRBV5-6|15
CASSFGTGDNEELFF
TGTGCCAGCAGCTTCGGGACAGGGGATAACGAGGAGCTGTTTTTT
>TRBD2|NA|TRBJ2-3|TRBV5-1|16
CASSEGLAGHTDTQYF
TGCGCCAGCAGCGAGGGACTAGCGGGACACACAGATACGCAGTATTTT
>TRBD2|NA|TRBJ2-1|TRBV11-2|19
CASSLLVGGPETSYNEQFF
TGTGCCAGCAGCTTACTTGTGGGAGGGCCCGAAACTTCCTACAATGAGCAGTTCTTC
>NA|NA|TRBJ1-2|TRBV5-1|12
CASSLDRDGYTF
TGCGCCAGCAGCTTGGACAGGGATGGCTACACCTTC
>NA|NA|TRBJ1-1|TRBV14|12
CASSHARDRRYF
TGTGCCAGCAGCCACGCTAGGGACCGCCGCTACTTT
>NA|NA|TRBJ1-1|TRBV18|14
CASSPKGVSTEAFF
TGTGCCAGCTCACCGAAGGGAGTTAGCACTGAAGCTTTCTTT
>NA|NA|TRBJ2-7|TRBV5-4|13
CASSPKGSHEQYF
TGTGCCAGCAGCCCGAAGGGGTCCCACGAGCAGTACTTC
>NA|NA|TRBJ2-2|TRBV28|14
CASERAVNTGELFF
TGTGCCAGCGAAAGGGCGGTGAACACCGGGGAGCTGTTTTTT
>NA|NA|TRBJ2-1|TRBV11-3|18
CASSPTRGVSTAYNEQFF
TGTGCCAGCAGCCCCACAAGGGGAGTCTCCACTGCCTACAATGAGCAGTTCTTC
>TRBD1|NA|TRBJ2-5|TRBV30|15
CAWSVRPGGSETQYF
TGTGCCTGGAGTGTACGTCCAGGGGGCAGCGAGACCCAGTACTTC
>NA|NA|TRBJ2-3|TRBV7-3|13
CASSLNVADTQYF
TGTGCCAGCAGCTTAAATGTGGCAGATACGCAGTATTTT
>NA|NA|TRBJ2-7|TRBV28|14
CASITGTRSYEQYF
TGTGCCAGCATTACCGGGACTCGATCCTACGAGCAGTACTTC
>TRBD1|NA|TRBJ1-5|TRBV2|13
CASNDRGNQPQHF
TGTGCCAGCAACGACAGGGGGAATCAGCCCCAGCATTTT
>TRBD1|NA|TRBJ2-5|TRBV6-1|16
CASSDRRDRGLQAQYF
TGTGCCAGCAGTGACAGGAGGGACAGGGGGCTTCAGGCCCAGTACTTC
>TRBD1|NA|TRBJ2-1|TRBV9|14
CASSAGTAYNEQFF
TGTGCCAGCAGCGCGGGGACAGCGTACAATGAGCAGTTCTTC
>NA|few|TRBJ1-5|TRBV10-3|13
CAISQGLSQPQHF
TGTGCCATCAGTCAGGGACTATCCCAGCCCCAGCATTTT
>TRBD2|NA|TRBJ2-7|TRBV27|14
CASSRGVSSYEQYF
TGTGCCAGCAGTCGGGGGGTGAGCTCCTACGAGCAGTACTTC
>TRBD1|NA|TRBJ2-3|TRBV11-2|14
CASSSRTGRDTQYF
TGTGCCAGCAGCTCTAGGACAGGAAGAGATACGCAGTATTTT
>NA|NA|TRBJ1-2|TRBV2|12
CASSKTRDGYTF
TGTGCCAGCAGCAAGACGAGGGATGGCTACACCTTC
>NA|NA|TRBJ2-3|TRBV11-3|14
CASSWGGNTDTQYF
TGTGCCAGCAGCTGGGGCGGAAACACAGATACGCAGTATTTT
>NA|few|TRBJ1-1|TRBV27|12
CASRDRYTEAFF
TGTGCCAGCAGAGACAGGTACACTGAAGCTTTCTTT
>TRBD2|once|TRBJ2-3|TRBV4-2|14
CASSPLAGGDTQYF
TGTGCCAGCAGTCCACTAGCGGGAGGGGATACGCAGTATTTT
>TRBD2|NA|TRBJ2-1|TRBV28|18
CASSLSSKYLAGDSEQFF
TGTGCCAGCAGTTTAAGCTCAAAGTACCTAGCGGGAGATAGTGAGCAGTTCTTC